This TCR beta chain was recovered during a study of blood T cells in healthy people across ages. The overall study: Template-switching capture recovered about one barcoded beta molecule per two T cells. Study-level points and caveats: PBMC samples, being unsorted, prevented any conclusive comparison of naive and antigen-experienced cells.

It was with a sample-barcoded 5' primer and a J-beta primer mix that a second PCR of about 6 to 12 cycles was run. Each cDNA molecule was tagged by a template-switch adaptor with 12 random nucleotides. TCRdb re-analysed the 5' RACE reads in MiXCR, keeping a single row per CDR3 protein. The sample records 1.4 million or so distinct CDR3 sequences, around 40% being singletons. The table lists this clonotype with a few counts. The target antigen is unknown. Total RNA, at least 6 micrograms per sample, was extracted from PBMCs. The sample consisted of blood. The sequence was obtained from a woman aged 18-29 years in good health.

The CDR3: CASSPGQGGTTDTQYF. In DNA, the CDR3 is TGCGCCAGCAGCCCGGGACAGGGAGGGACCACAGATACGCAGTATTTT. This chain joins TRBV5-1 and TRBJ2-3; TRBD1 aligns across 9 bases. Germline V CDR1 and CDR2: SGHRS, YFSETQ. This CDR3 has 16 residues. V shed 4 bases and J 2 bases; nucleotides not matched to a gene: 8.